This TCR beta chain was observed in a study of shared clonotypes between healthy human individuals. This clone was seen just once. Its antigen remains unidentified. There are 14 residues in the CDR3. V dropped 6 bases and J dropped 5; count of bases not matched to a gene: 7. CDR1 is MNHNY and CDR2 is SVGAGI in the germline V gene (reference sequence). Replicate sorted-subset PCRs were loaded with 150 to 250 ng DNA, 31,000 or so T cell genomes. This table comes from immunoSEQ multiplex PCR, and its TCRdb copy is limited to in-frame clones, with some not included. The data contain some 550,000 clones, approximately 97% of them seen just once; the ten biggest clones take up roughly 0.055%. Notes on the study in general: Lower generation probabilities were found for non-shared clonotypes than for those shared by all four donors.

The V gene is TRBV6-6, the J gene TRBJ2-1, with TRBD2 identical over 7 bases. This sequence was found in a woman between 25 and 40 years old in good health. Material for sequencing was naive CD4+ T cells sorted from blood. Subset: CD45RA+ positively selected. The CDR3 loop reads CASRVGGTNNEQFF. DNA for the CDR3: TGTGCCAGCAGGGTGGGGGGGACCAACAATGAGCAGTTCTTC.